This note documents a single T cell receptor (beta chain) sequence. This sample is drawn from a study of identical twins. TCRdb independently ran MiXCR on the 5' RACE reads; one entry per CDR3 protein. The sample holds roughly 1,500,000 distinct CDR3 sequences, 25% to 35% seen once. V dropped 4 bases and J dropped 0; count of bases not matched to a gene: 4. The CDR3 spans 15 residues. From germline, CDR1 is MDHEN and CDR2 SYDVKM. The sequence came from a newborn girl in good health. Sample: cord blood. V and J are TRBV28 and TRBJ2-3; 7 bases agree with TRBD2. CDR3 loop: CASSSRTRSTDTQYF. The DNA of the CDR3 is TGTGCCAGCAGTTCCAGGACTAGAAGCACAGATACGCAGTATTTT.